Each of the 15 T cell receptor beta chains below was sequenced from the same sample in a study of molecular identifiers for immune sequencing clone quantification. TCRdb passed the PCR reads through MiXCR, listing each CDR3 protein once. The top ten clones hold approximately 0.74% of a sample with under 350,000 distinct CDR3 sequences, over 20% of them seen once. Sequencing was done on a sample of naive CD8+ T cells from blood, with Jurkat cell RNA spiked in. Subset given: FACS-sorted CD8+CD4-CCR7+CD45RA+ naive T cells. Source of these receptors: a human donor in good health. Some libraries in this study had Jurkat cell RNA spiked in.

This clonotype was found a few times. Written as DNA, the CDR3 is TGTGCCAGCAGCCCTTGGGACAGGGCCTCCTACGAGCAGTACTTC. Its translation: CASSPWDRASYEQYF. V and J are TRBV9 and TRBJ2-7, with 9 bases aligning to TRBD1. After removal of 4 bases from V and 0 bases from J, the junction contained 5 bases not matched to a gene. The germline CDR1 and CDR2 sequences are SGDLS and YYNGEE. CDR3 length: 15 residues.

As to this clonotype: This could be a read error, since a much larger clone is one nucleotide away. V usage is TRBV27 and J usage is TRBJ2-3, with 10 bases matching TRBD2. This CDR3 has 17 residues. In germline, CDR1 is MNHEY, CDR2 SMNVEV (reference sequence). The DNA of the CDR3 is TGTGCCGGCAGGCCAATGCTAGCGGGGGACCCCACAGATACGCAGTATTTT. Its translation: CAGRPMLAGDPTDTQYF.

In this sample, this clonotype turned up a few times. The chain employs TRBV7-6 and TRBJ2-3, with D perhaps TRBD1 or TRBD2 (5 bases each). In germline, CDR1 is SGHVS, CDR2 FNYEAQ. Trimming removed 7 bases at V and 2 bases at J, with 16 bases between. The CDR3 has 15 residues. The CDR3 DNA follows: TGTGCCAGCATCCGAGGGGCAGGATCCACAGATACGCAGTATTTT. This encodes CASIRGAGSTDTQYF. The entire variable domain, with the rest obtained from reference TRBV7-6 and TRBJ2-3, is as follows: GAGVSQSPRYKVTKRGQDVALRCDPISGHVSLYWYRQALGQGPEFLTYFNYEAQQDKSGLPNDRFSAERPEGSISTLTIQRTEQRDSAMYRCASIRGAGSTDTQYFGPGTRLTVL.

This clonotype was counted only a few times. One junction end disagrees with the germline gene, perhaps due to a read error. This sequence joins TRBV19 and TRBJ1-2; possible D gene TRBD1, 6 bases. Germline loops: CDR1 LNHDA, CDR2 SQIVND (reference sequence). CDR3 length: 15 amino acids. CDR3 amino acids: CTSSEWDNSNYGYTF. The DNA of the CDR3 is TGTACCAGTAGTGAATGGGACAACTCTAACTATGGCTACACCTTC.

There are many counts of this clonotype. This chain uses TRBV7-9 with TRBJ1-1; D uncertain. The germline V and J ends were trimmed by 2 bases and 4 bases, with 5 bases remaining between them. CDR3 size: 12 residues. Germline loops: CDR1 SEHNR, CDR2 FQNEAQ (reference sequence). The CDR3 nucleotides are TGTGCCAGCAGCTTAAGTCTCACTGAAGCTTTCTTT. This encodes CASSLSLTEAFF.

This clonotype was seen at least ten times. V gene TRBV6-2 or TRBV6-3 combines with J gene TRBJ1-1; D gene ambiguous. The V gene lost 7 bases and the J gene lost 4 bases, with 13 bases spanning the gap. Germline-derived CDR1 and CDR2 are MNHEY and SVGEGT. There are 13 residues in the CDR3. DNA of the CDR3: TGTGCCAGCATCGGAGTGGCGGGCACTGAAGCTTTCTTT. Its protein product is CASIGVAGTEAFF.

There are many counts of this clonotype. The chain uses TRBV7-2 and TRBJ1-3, with D possibly TRBD1 on 5 matching bases. CDR3 length equals 19 residues. CDR1 and CDR2 from the germline V gene are SGHTA and FQGNSA. Trimming removed 2 bases from V and 0 bases from J, with 20 bases in between. This CDR3 is CASSLFLNEQANSGNTIYF. For the CDR3, the DNA is TGTGCCAGCAGCTTATTTCTCAACGAACAGGCGAACTCTGGAAACACCATATATTTT.

This clonotype was observed a few times. J is TRBJ1-1 and V is TRBV9; a possible D gene is TRBD1 (6 bases). The germline gives CDR1 SGDLS, CDR2 YYNGEE. CDR3 length equals 13 residues. Trimming removed 4 bases from V and 6 bases from J, with 13 bases in between. CDR3 DNA: TGTGCCAGCAGCCAAGGGGGGTACTCTGAAGCTTTCTTT. Its translation is CASSQGGYSEAFF.

This clonotype came up a few times. The V call is TRBV12-3 or TRBV12-4, the J call TRBJ1-2; a weak D match, TRBD1 (5 bases). The CDR3 consists of 13 residues. The germline V and J ends were trimmed by 5 bases and 4 bases, with 11 bases remaining between them. The CDR3 nucleotides read TGTGCCAGCAGTCCGTCTGGGGGCTATGGCTACACCTTC. Translated, it gives CASSPSGGYGYTF.

In the case of this clonotype: Just one base apart from a much larger clone, this may be a read error. The genes are TRBV7-8 and TRBJ1-6; D unresolved. The CDR3 totals 13 residues. The germline V gene encodes CDR1 SGHVS and CDR2 FQNEAQ. V shed 6 bases and J shed 16 bases, with 19 bases lying between them. The CDR3 reads CASSPRNGEWLHF. The CDR3 DNA is TGTGCCAGCAGTCCCCGCAATGGGGAATGGCTCCACTTT.

This clonotype showed up just a few times. The chain employs TRBV28 and TRBJ1-5; 7 bases agree with TRBD1. Looked up from germline, CDR1 is MDHEN and CDR2 is SYDVKM. This CDR3 is built from 15 residues. After removal of 3 bases from V and 3 bases from J, the junction contained 5 bases not matched to a gene. The CDR3 region has the DNA TGTGCCAGCAGTTTGAAGGGGGCCGCCAATCAGCCCCAGCATTTT. Translating gives CASSLKGAANQPQHF. Supplemented by reference TRBV28 and TRBJ1-5, the full variable domain reads DVKVTQSSRYLVKRTGEKVFLECVQDMDHENMFWYRQDPGLGLRLIYFSYDVKMKEKGDIPEGYSVSREKKERFSLILESASTNQTSMYLCASSLKGAANQPQHFGDGTRLSIL.

This clonotype has just a few counts. This rearrangement joins TRBV27 to TRBJ2-7, with D perhaps matching TRBD1 (6 bases). From germline, CDR1 is MNHEY and CDR2 SMNVEV (reference sequence). Trimming shortened V by 5 bases and J by 5 bases, and 19 bases separated the two germline ends. CDR3 length: 15 residues. Here the CDR3 reads CASSAMTGPQDEQYF. The CDR3 coding sequence is TGTGCCAGCAGTGCTATGACAGGTCCCCAGGACGAGCAGTACTTC.

V and J are TRBV4-3 and TRBJ1-4, with TRBD1 matching 8 bases. The V and J ends lost 3 bases and 5 bases, in that order; junction bases with no gene match: 11. Germline V lookup: CDR1 LGHNA, CDR2 YSLEER. The CDR3 totals 17 residues. CDR3 coding DNA: TGCGCCAGCAGCCACCTACCCGGGACAGGAGCAAATGAAAAACTGTTTTTT. Its translation is CASSHLPGTGANEKLFF.

This clonotype appeared a few times. This chain links TRBV28 with TRBJ2-7; the D is unclear. With 8 bases removed from V and 1 base from J, the gap between germline ends came to 12 bases. This CDR3 is 13 amino acids long. Germline V CDR1 and CDR2: MDHEN, SYDVKM. CDR3 loop: CASRERGSYEQYF. The CDR3 DNA reads TGTGCCAGCCGTGAACGTGGTTCCTACGAGCAGTACTTC.

This clonotype was seen more than once but under ten times. J is TRBJ2-5 and V is TRBV3-1; 7 bases agree with TRBD2. J was trimmed by 3 bases and V by 1 base; bases with no gene match: 5. Germline V lookup: CDR1 LGHDT, CDR2 YNNKEL (reference sequence). The CDR3 totals 15 residues. DNA for the CDR3: TGTGCCAGCAGCCAAGTCTGGGCGGGAGAAGAGACCCAGTACTTC. Encoded protein: CASSQVWAGEETQYF.